Given below is one T cell receptor beta chain in context. Its cognate antigen is unknown. V was trimmed by 0 bases and J by 3 bases, leaving 9 bases between them. The CDR3 has 14 residues. In germline, CDR1 is MNHNS, CDR2 SASEGT. This sample was included in a study of cytomegalovirus exposure and HLA in healthy donors. Study as a whole: Earlier, almost 120 million unique TCR beta sequences were recovered from roughly 200 million T cells by an analysis.

Primers for the PCR totalled 60 Vbeta and 13 Jbeta. Data came from immunoSEQ multiplex PCR; TCRdb stores just in-frame clones and leaves some out. The table shows more than 50,000 clones, with roughly 71% occurring only once. Study-wide findings and caveats: As a later analysis revealed, the rate of TCR association differed by HLA locus, with DRB1 most and HLA-C fewest.

This chain uses TRBV6-1 with TRBJ2-7; D is uncertain. Specimen: PBMCs. The source of this sequence is a man in his forties or fifties in good health and CMV-seropositive. CDR3 bases: TGTGCCAGCAGTGAAGCCCAGGCGATCTACGAGCAGTACTTC. This codes for CASSEAQAIYEQYF.